This TCR beta chain was observed in a study of T-cell memory formation after mild COVID-19. TCRdb re-derived calls from the 5' RACE reads in MiXCR, one entry per CDR3 protein. The sample has hundreds of thousands of distinct CDR3 sequences; 20% are singletons. V shed 3 bases, J shed 3 bases, and the junction held 5 bases outside the gene matches. This CDR3 has 15 residues. Germline CDR1 is SGHVS and CDR2 is FQNEAQ. The chain is built from TRBV7-8 and TRBJ2-5; 9 bases are a match to TRBD2. This TCR came from an adult woman who had mild COVID-19 (a few samples of this study predate the infection). Cell type and time point are not known. Sequenced sample: PBMCs or a T cell subset sorted from them (not recorded which). Here the CDR3 DNA reads TGTGCCAGCAGCTTGACTAGCGGATTAGAAGAGACCCAGTACTTC. The encoded protein is CASSLTSGLEETQYF.